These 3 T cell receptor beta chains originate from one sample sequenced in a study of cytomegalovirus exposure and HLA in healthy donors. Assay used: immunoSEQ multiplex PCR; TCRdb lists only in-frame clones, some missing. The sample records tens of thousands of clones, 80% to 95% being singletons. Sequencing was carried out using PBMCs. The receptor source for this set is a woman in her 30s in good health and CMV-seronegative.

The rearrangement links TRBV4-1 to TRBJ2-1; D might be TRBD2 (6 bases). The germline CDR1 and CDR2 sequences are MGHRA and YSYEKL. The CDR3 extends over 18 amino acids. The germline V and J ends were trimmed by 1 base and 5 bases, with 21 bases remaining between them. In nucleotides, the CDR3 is TGCGCCAGCAGCCAAGGGAGGACTATTTTAGTGGACCACAATGAGCAGTTCTTC. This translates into CASSQGRTILVDHNEQFF.

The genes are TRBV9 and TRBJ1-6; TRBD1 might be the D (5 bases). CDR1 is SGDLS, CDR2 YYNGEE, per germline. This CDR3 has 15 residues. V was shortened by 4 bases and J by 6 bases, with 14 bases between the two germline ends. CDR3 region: CASSLGTYGNSPLHF. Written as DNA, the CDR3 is TGTGCCAGCAGCCTAGGGACTTATGGTAATTCACCCCTCCACTTT.

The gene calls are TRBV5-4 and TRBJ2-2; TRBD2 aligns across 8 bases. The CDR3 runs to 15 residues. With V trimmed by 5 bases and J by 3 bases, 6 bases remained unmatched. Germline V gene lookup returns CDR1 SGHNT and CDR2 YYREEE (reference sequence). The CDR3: CASRKAGEDTGELFF. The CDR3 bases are TGTGCCAGCAGGAAAGCGGGAGAGGACACCGGGGAGCTGTTTTTT.